Listed here are 18 T cell receptor beta chains from one sample, sequenced in a study of blood T cell repertoires in COVID-19. Repertoires were generated with immunoSEQ multiplex PCR, while TCRdb's copy carries only in-frame clones and drops some. Of about 68,000 clones detected, about 86% appear once; the ten largest clones hold roughly 4%. Sequenced material: peripheral blood. All receptors derive from a man in his fifties with acute or convalescent COVID-19.

The chain carries TRBV7-9 and TRBJ2-3; tentatively, D is TRBD1 (5 bases). The CDR3 consists of 13 residues. Per germline, CDR1 SEHNR and CDR2 FQNEAQ (reference sequence). V lost 3 bases and J 1 base, leaving 5 bases between the germline ends. DNA for the CDR3: TGTGCCAGCAGCTTGGGGCGCACAGATACGCAGTATTTT. It translates to CASSLGRTDTQYF.

The chain joins TRBV30 to TRBJ2-1; 9 bases align to TRBD1. J lost 12 bases, V lost 0 bases, and 6 bases had no gene match. The germline gives CDR1 GTSNPN, CDR2 SVGIG (reference sequence). CDR3 length: 13 amino acids. The CDR3 DNA follows: TGTGCCTGGAGTGTACAGGGGGCTGCAGCGCAGTTCTTC. Protein: CAWSVQGAAAQFF.

The V and J genes are TRBV10-3 and TRBJ2-7; 10 bases align to TRBD2. The CDR3 is made up of 12 amino acids. Trimming took 11 bases from V and 2 from J; bases not matched to a gene: 3. The germline V gene has CDR1 ENHRY and CDR2 SYGVKD. CDR3 region: CASSGGAYEQYF. The CDR3, as DNA: TGTGCCTCGAGCGGGGGGGCCTACGAGCAGTACTTC.

This clone was observed a few times. The J gene is TRBJ1-4, the V gene TRBV6-1; no clear D. CDR3 size: 15 residues. Trimming removed 1 base from V and 4 bases from J, with 10 bases in between. Germline V gene lookup returns CDR1 MNHNS and CDR2 SASEGT. DNA for the CDR3: TGTGCCAGCAGTGAAGTCCACAGCTTTAATGAAAAACTGTTTTTT. Protein: CASSEVHSFNEKLFF.

V is TRBV11-2 and J is TRBJ2-5; tentatively, D is TRBD2 (6 bases). There are 14 residues in the CDR3. V lost 3 bases, J lost 4 bases, and 12 bases lay in between. CDR1 SGHAT and CDR2 FQNNGV come from the germline V gene. CDR3: CASSFGGLTETQYF. For the CDR3, the DNA is TGTGCCAGCAGCTTCGGAGGGCTGACAGAGACCCAGTACTTC.

This clone has more than one count but fewer than ten. The chain couples TRBV11-2 to TRBJ2-7; the D gene is possibly TRBD1 (6 bases). The V gene lost 4 bases and the J gene lost 2 bases, with 12 bases spanning the gap. The CDR3 is 14 residues long. Germline lookup yields CDR1 SGHAT and CDR2 FQNNGV. The CDR3 bases are TGTGCCAGCAGCTCCCCTGAGGGGGCCTACGAGCAGTACTTC. Residues: CASSSPEGAYEQYF.

In its sample, this clone was seen once. This rearrangement joins TRBV30 to TRBJ1-4, with a tentative D call TRBD1 (6 bases). The CDR3 has 14 residues. V lost 3 bases, J lost 4 bases, and 12 bases lay in between. Germline values: CDR1 GTSNPN, CDR2 SVGIG (reference sequence). The CDR3 sequence is CAWSDTGFNEKLFF. CDR3 nucleotide sequence: TGTGCCTGGAGCGATACAGGGTTTAATGAAAAACTGTTTTTT.

This clone turned up a few times. The chain is built from TRBV10-1 and TRBJ2-1; D is ambiguous. With 4 bases removed from V and 4 bases from J, the gap between germline ends came to 8 bases. The length of the CDR3 is 13 residues. Germline lookup yields CDR1 WNHNN and CDR2 SYGVQD (reference sequence). This CDR3 reads CASSVGQYNEQFF. CDR3 nucleotide sequence: TGCGCCAGCAGTGTCGGTCAATACAATGAGCAGTTCTTC.

The chain carries TRBV27 and TRBJ2-1, with D uncertain. Looked up from germline, CDR1 is MNHEY and CDR2 is SMNVEV (reference sequence). This CDR3 comprises 11 residues. Trimming pared 6 bases from V and 8 bases from J, leaving 8 bases between. This chain's CDR3 is CASSHFHEQFF. Here the CDR3 DNA reads TGTGCCAGCAGCCATTTCCATGAGCAGTTCTTC.

The chain links TRBV30 to TRBJ1-6; D is unclear. Germline loops: CDR1 GTSNPN, CDR2 SVGIG (reference sequence). CDR3 length: 15 amino acids. Deletions cut 4 bases from V and 6 bases from J, with 16 bases between. This chain's CDR3 is CAWTKYSAANSPLHF. In nucleotides, the CDR3 is TGTGCCTGGACCAAGTACAGTGCAGCTAATTCACCCCTCCACTTT.

The V gene is TRBV7-8, the J gene TRBJ1-2; tentatively, D is TRBD1 (5 bases). Trimming removed 0 bases at V and 8 bases at J, with 16 bases between. The CDR3 runs to 15 residues. Germline CDR1 and CDR2: SGHVS and FQNEAQ. The chain's CDR3 is CASSLARDGLRGYTF. In DNA, the CDR3 is TGTGCCAGCAGCTTAGCGCGGGACGGGCTTCGGGGCTACACCTTC.

The CDR3 is CASSFGAGGPDEQFF. CDR3 nucleotides: TGTGCCAGCAGTTTCGGGGCGGGAGGGCCCGATGAGCAGTTCTTC. This sequence joins TRBV28 and TRBJ2-1; 9 bases agree with TRBD2. The CDR3 spans 15 residues. Germline CDR1 MDHEN, CDR2 SYDVKM. V gave up 3 bases and J gave up 8 bases; unmatched junction bases: 8.

CDR3 coding DNA: TGTGCCAGCAGCTTAGTTGCGGGGGAGTATGAAAAACTGTTTTTT. Translated: CASSLVAGEYEKLFF. The chain couples TRBV7-6 to TRBJ1-4; D is perhaps TRBD1 (5 bases). The CDR3 totals 15 residues. Trimming removed 1 base at V and 6 bases at J, with 12 bases between. Germline V CDR1 and CDR2: SGHVS, FNYEAQ.

CDR3 amino acids: CASSVAEGSYGYTF. The CDR3 DNA reads TGTGCCAGCAGCGTAGCAGAGGGAAGTTATGGCTACACCTTC. V usage is TRBV9 and J usage is TRBJ1-2; D ambiguous. CDR3 size: 14 residues. Germline loops: CDR1 SGDLS, CDR2 YYNGEE. Trimming pared 0 bases from V and 5 bases from J, leaving 11 bases between.

The chain uses TRBV6-5 and TRBJ1-2, with 7 bases identical to TRBD1. Germline loops: CDR1 MNHEY, CDR2 SVGAGI. This CDR3 contains 15 residues. V shed 0 bases, J shed 4 bases, and the junction held 5 bases outside the gene matches. CDR3 sequence reads: CASSYSTGKFYGYTF. Here the CDR3 DNA reads TGTGCCAGCAGTTACTCGACAGGGAAATTCTATGGCTACACCTTC.

The V and J genes are TRBV12-3 or TRBV12-4 and TRBJ1-5; D uncertain. The CDR3 contains 12 residues. V dropped 6 bases and J dropped 6 bases, with 9 bases sitting between them. The DNA for the CDR3 is TGTGCCAGCAGAGAAGGGAGTCAGCCCCAGCATTTT. Translated, it gives CASREGSQPQHF.

The chain carries TRBV19 and TRBJ2-1; 12 bases fit TRBD2. CDR1 LNHDA and CDR2 SQIVND come from the germline V gene (reference sequence). The CDR3 covers 16 residues. With V trimmed by 5 bases and J by 3 bases, 5 bases remained unmatched. DNA for the CDR3: TGTGCCAGTAGTCCACGACTAGCGGGGGACTACAATGAGCAGTTCTTC. It is translated as CASSPRLAGDYNEQFF.

The chain carries TRBV21-1 and TRBJ2-7; the DNA was not compared with TRBD1, the D call given in the table. TRBV21-1 is annotated as a pseudogene. CDR3 length: 15 amino acids. CDR3 DNA: TGTGCCAGCAGCGACCCATACCGGGACAGGGGGGAGCAGTACTTC. This translates into CASSDPYRDRGEQYF.